This TCR delta chain originates from a study of γδ T cells in repeated Plasmodium falciparum infection. Study information: Malian children with intense seasonal malaria exposure were compared with matched Australian children.

Flow sorting of PBMC yielded separate Vgamma9/Vdelta2+ and Vdelta2-negative gammadelta T cell populations for bulk repertoire analysis. This clone has a count of ten or more. Its antigen is as yet unknown. The protein in TCRdb stems from a much larger clone and differs at residue 7 from this DNA's translation, likely a read error; here the protein is translated from the DNA. Points from the study as a whole: Waves of new clonotype selection appeared after repeated controlled infections in Vdelta2-negative, largely Vdelta1+, gammadelta T cells.

This CDR3 is 18 amino acids long. Trimming stripped 1 base from V and 0 bases from J, with 20 bases between. In germline, CDR1 is GEAIGNYY, CDR2 EKD. Each sorted gammadelta sample had TRG and TRD chains sequenced. TCRdb re-called clones from the multiplex PCR reads via CATT. The top ten clones hold 8.5% to 10% of a sample with 80,000 to 95,000 delta-chain clones, around 1.4% of them seen once. The TCR sequence derives from a pool of human donors (malaria-infected and uninfected, not separated). The rearrangement links TRDV2 to TRDJ1, with D possibly being TRDD3 (5 bases). Sequencing was performed on gamma-delta T cells from blood. CDR3 residues: CACDTSATWAPYTDKLIF. CDR3 in DNA: TGTGCCTGTGACACATCTGCGACCTGGGCCCCGTACACCGATAAACTCATCTTT.